A single sample is the source of the 10 T cell receptor beta chains below, sequenced in a study of identical twins. One entry per CDR3 protein, called by TCRdb with MiXCR from the 5' RACE reads. The sample lists 450,000 to 650,000 distinct CDR3 sequences; approximately 14% were seen once. The same data also went into a second study, on yellow fever vaccine responses in identical twins.

The sample consisted of CD4+ T cells sorted from blood. These receptors all come from a young woman in good health.

This clonotype has more than one count but fewer than ten. V gene TRBV5-6 combines with J gene TRBJ1-5; D may be TRBD1 (5 bases). Germline CDR1 is SGHDT and CDR2 is YYEEEE. This CDR3 has 14 amino acids. V lost 3 bases to trimming and J lost 9 bases, with 16 bases between them. CDR3 residues: CASSSGTGVRPQHF. The CDR3 region has the DNA TGTGCCAGCAGCTCCGGGACCGGGGTGAGGCCCCAGCATTTT.

This chain connects TRBV5-6 to TRBJ1-5; D gene ambiguous. Germline loops: CDR1 SGHDT, CDR2 YYEEEE. Between the trimmed V and J ends, which lost 3 bases and 0 bases, there was a span of 13 bases. The CDR3 length is 16 residues. This CDR3 is CASSSTLGGSNQPQHF. The CDR3 coding sequence is TGTGCCAGCAGCTCTACTCTGGGCGGTAGCAATCAGCCCCAGCATTTT.

CDR3 residues: CAIMSSGNQETQYF. CDR3 sequence (DNA): TGTGCCATCATGTCTAGCGGGAACCAAGAGACCCAGTACTTC. The chain couples TRBV10-3 to TRBJ2-5; TRBD2 aligns across 9 bases. V was clipped by 7 bases and J by 0 bases; unmatched bases: 3. This CDR3 is built from 14 residues. Germline V CDR1 and CDR2: ENHRY, SYGVKD.

The sample holds many counts of this clonotype. The rearrangement joins TRBV10-3 to TRBJ2-1; D remains unclear. The CDR3 contains 11 residues. Per the germline V gene, CDR1 is ENHRY and CDR2 is SYGVKD. Trimming removed 3 bases at V and 4 bases at J, with 1 base between. CDR3 nucleotide sequence: TGTGCCATCAGTGAATACAATGAGCAGTTCTTC. The encoded protein is CAISEYNEQFF.

This clonotype was picked up a small number of times. The chain recombines TRBV5-1 with TRBJ2-7; no firm D call. Germline CDR1 reads SGHRS; CDR2 reads YFSETQ. CDR3 size: 15 residues. V dropped 0 bases and J dropped 1 base, with 11 bases sitting between them. CDR3 coding DNA: TGCGCCAGCAGCTTGGGGGCCATCGGTTCCTACGAGCAGTACTTC. It translates to CASSLGAIGSYEQYF.

This clonotype was seen repeatedly, ten times or more. This chain connects TRBV5-1 to TRBJ2-2; the match to TRBD2 covers 9 bases. With 5 bases clipped from V and 1 base from J, the junction kept 3 bases outside the gene matches. This CDR3 contains 15 residues. Germline CDR1 is SGHRS and CDR2 is YFSETQ. CDR3 amino acids: CASSLTSGNTGELFF. CDR3 bases: TGCGCCAGCAGTTTGACTAGCGGGAACACCGGGGAGCTGTTTTTT.

V usage is TRBV2 and J usage is TRBJ2-2; D is unresolved. The germline V gene has CDR1 SNHLY and CDR2 FYNNEI. The CDR3 runs 13 residues. V lost 6 bases and J 0 bases, leaving 5 bases between the germline ends. CDR3 protein: CASRLTNTGELFF. As DNA, the CDR3 is TGTGCCAGCAGACTTACGAACACCGGGGAGCTGTTTTTT.

This chain links TRBV4-2 with TRBJ1-5; D is unresolved. This CDR3 contains 16 residues. Trimming cost V 1 base and J 4 bases, with 14 bases left between them. Per germline, CDR1 LGHNA and CDR2 YNFKEQ. The CDR3 loop reads CASSQASGLKNQPQHF. Written as DNA, the CDR3 is TGTGCCAGCAGCCAAGCGTCCGGGCTAAAGAATCAGCCCCAGCATTTT.

The chain has TRBV5-1 and TRBJ2-5; TRBD1 matches at 12 bases. Germline V gene data show CDR1 as SGHRS and CDR2 as YFSETQ. The CDR3 contains 17 residues. Losses at the gene ends were 0 bases for V and 2 bases for J; bases not matched to a gene: 5. CDR3 sequence reads: CASSLGGTGGPQETQYF. The CDR3 DNA is TGCGCCAGCAGCTTGGGAGGGACAGGGGGCCCACAAGAGACCCAGTACTTC.

As concerns this clonotype: A read error may account for a junction end that differs from germline. J is TRBJ2-7 and V is TRBV12-3 or TRBV12-4; TRBD2 agrees at 10 bases. This CDR3 has 14 amino acids. In DNA, the CDR3 is TGTGCCAGCAGTCAAGCGGGAGGGTCCTACGGGCAGTACTTC. Translating it yields CASSQAGGSYGQYF.